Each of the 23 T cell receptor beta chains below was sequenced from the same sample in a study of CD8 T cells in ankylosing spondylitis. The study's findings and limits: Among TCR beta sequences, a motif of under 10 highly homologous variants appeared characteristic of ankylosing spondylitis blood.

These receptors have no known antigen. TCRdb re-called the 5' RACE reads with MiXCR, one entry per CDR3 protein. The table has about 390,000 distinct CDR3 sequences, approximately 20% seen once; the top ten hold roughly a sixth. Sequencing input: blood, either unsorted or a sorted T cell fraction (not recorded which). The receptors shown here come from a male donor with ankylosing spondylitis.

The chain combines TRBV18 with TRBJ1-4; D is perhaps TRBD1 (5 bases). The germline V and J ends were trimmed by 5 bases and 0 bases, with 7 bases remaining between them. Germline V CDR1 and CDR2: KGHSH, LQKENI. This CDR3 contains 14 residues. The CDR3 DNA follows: TGTGCCAGCTCAATACAGGCAACTAATGAAAAACTGTTTTTT. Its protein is CASSIQATNEKLFF.

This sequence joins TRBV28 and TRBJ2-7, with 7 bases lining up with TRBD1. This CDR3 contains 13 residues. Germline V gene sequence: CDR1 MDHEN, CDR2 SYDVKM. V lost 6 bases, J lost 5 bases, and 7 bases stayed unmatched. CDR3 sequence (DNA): TGTGCCAGCAGAACAGGGGTCGTTGACGAGCAGTACTTC. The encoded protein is CASRTGVVDEQYF.

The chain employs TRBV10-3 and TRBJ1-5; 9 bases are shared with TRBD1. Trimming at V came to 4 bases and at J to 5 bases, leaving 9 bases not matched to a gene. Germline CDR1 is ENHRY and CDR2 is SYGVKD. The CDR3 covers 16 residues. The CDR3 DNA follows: TGTGCCATCAGTGCACGTGACAGGGGGAAGGATCAGCCCCAGCATTTT. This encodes CAISARDRGKDQPQHF.

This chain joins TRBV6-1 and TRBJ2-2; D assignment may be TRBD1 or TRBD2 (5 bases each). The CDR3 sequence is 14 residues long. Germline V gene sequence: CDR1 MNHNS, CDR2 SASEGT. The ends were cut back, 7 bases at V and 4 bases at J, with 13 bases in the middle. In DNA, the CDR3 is TGTGCCAGCAACCGGGTAGGGACCACCGGGGAGCTGTTTTTT. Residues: CASNRVGTTGELFF.

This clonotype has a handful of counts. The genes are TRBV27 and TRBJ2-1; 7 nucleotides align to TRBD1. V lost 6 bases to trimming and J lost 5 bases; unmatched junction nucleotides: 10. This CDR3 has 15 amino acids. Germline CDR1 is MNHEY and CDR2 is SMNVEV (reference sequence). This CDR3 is CASRPRDSWDNEQFF. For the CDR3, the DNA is TGTGCCAGCAGACCACGGGACAGTTGGGACAATGAGCAGTTCTTC.

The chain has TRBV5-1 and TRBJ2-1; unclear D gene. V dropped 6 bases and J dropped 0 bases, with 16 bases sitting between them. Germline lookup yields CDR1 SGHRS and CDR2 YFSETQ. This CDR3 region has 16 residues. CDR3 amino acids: CASNDRVISSYNEQFF. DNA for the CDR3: TGCGCCAGCAATGATCGGGTCATAAGCTCCTACAATGAGCAGTTCTTC.

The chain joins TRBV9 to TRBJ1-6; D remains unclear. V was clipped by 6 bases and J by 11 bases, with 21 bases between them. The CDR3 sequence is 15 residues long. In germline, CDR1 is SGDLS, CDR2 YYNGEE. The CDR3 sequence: CASIRSLAEFPPLHF. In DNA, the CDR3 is TGTGCCAGCATCAGGTCGCTAGCTGAATTTCCACCCCTCCACTTT.

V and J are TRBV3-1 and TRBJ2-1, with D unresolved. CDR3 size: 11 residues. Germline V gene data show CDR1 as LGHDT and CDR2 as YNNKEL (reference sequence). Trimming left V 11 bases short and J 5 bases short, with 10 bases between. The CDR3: CACSKNNEQFF. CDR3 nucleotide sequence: TGTGCCTGCTCGAAGAACAATGAGCAGTTCTTC.

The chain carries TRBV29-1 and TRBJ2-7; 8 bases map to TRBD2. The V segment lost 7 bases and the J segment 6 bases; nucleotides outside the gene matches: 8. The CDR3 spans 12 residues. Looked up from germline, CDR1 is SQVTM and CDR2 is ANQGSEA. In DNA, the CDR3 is TGCAGCGGCCGGAGCGCGGGAGGCGAGCAGTACTTC. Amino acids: CSGRSAGGEQYF.

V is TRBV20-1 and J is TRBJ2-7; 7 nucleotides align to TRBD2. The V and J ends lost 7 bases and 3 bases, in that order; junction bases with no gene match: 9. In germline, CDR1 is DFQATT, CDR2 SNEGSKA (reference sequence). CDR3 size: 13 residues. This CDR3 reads CSVTGGANYEQYF. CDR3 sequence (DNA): TGCAGTGTTACGGGAGGTGCCAACTACGAGCAGTACTTC.

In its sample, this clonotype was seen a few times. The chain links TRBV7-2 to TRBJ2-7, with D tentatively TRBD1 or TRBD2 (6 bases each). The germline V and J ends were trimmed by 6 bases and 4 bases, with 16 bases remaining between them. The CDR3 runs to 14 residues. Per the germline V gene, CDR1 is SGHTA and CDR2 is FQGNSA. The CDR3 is CASSLGGSGYEQYF. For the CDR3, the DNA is TGTGCCAGCAGTCTAGGGGGGAGTGGATACGAGCAGTACTTC.

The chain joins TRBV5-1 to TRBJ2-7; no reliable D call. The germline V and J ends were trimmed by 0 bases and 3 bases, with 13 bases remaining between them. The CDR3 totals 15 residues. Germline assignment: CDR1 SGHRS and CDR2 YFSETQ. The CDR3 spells CASSLEIGRYYEQYF. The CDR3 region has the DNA TGCGCCAGCAGCTTGGAAATAGGACGGTACTACGAGCAGTACTTC.

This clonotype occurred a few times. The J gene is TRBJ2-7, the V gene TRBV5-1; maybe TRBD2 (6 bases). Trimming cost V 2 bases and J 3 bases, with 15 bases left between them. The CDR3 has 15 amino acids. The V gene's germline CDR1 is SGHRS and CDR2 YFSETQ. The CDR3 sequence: CASSFETSRFYEQYF. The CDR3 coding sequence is TGCGCCAGCAGCTTTGAAACTAGCCGGTTCTACGAGCAGTACTTC.

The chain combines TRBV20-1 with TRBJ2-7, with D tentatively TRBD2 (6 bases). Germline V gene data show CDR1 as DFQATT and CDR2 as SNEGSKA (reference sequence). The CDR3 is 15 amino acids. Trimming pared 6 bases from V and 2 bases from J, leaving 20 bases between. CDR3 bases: TGCAGTGCAGAGACCGGGACTGGGACCCCCTACGAGCAGTACTTC. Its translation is CSAETGTGTPYEQYF.

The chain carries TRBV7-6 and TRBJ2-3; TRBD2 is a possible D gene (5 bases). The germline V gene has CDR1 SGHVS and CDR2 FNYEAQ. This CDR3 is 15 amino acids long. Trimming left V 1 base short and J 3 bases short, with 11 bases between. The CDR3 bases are TGTGCCAGCAGCTTAGATGCCCGGAGGACAGATACGCAGTATTTT. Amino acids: CASSLDARRTDTQYF.

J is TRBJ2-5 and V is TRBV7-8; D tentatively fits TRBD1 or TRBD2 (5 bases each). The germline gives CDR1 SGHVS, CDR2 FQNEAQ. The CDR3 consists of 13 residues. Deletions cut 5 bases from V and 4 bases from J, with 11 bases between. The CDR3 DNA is TGTGCCAGCAGCCTGGGGGTAAGAGAGACCCAGTACTTC. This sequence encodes CASSLGVRETQYF.

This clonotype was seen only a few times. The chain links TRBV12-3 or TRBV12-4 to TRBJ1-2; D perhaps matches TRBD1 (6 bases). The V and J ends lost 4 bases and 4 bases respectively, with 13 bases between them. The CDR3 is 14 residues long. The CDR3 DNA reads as TGTGCCAGCAGTTCGGCAGGGGCCCCCTATGGCTACACCTTC. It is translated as CASSSAGAPYGYTF.

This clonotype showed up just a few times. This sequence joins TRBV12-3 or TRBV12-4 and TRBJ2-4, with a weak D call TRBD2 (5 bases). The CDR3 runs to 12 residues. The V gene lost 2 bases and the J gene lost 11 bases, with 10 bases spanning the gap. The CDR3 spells CASSLPGSVQYF. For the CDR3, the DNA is TGTGCCAGCAGTTTACCGGGGTCGGTTCAGTACTTC.

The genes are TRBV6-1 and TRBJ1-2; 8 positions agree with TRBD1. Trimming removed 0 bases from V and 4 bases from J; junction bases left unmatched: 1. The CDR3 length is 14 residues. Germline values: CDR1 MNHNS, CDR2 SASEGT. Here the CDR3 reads CASSEADRAYGYTF. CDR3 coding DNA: TGTGCCAGCAGTGAAGCGGACAGGGCCTATGGCTACACCTTC.

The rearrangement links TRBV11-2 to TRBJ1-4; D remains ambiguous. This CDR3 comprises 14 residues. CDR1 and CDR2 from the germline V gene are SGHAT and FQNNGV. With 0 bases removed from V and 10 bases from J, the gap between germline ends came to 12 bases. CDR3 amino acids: CASSLEVSNPKLFF. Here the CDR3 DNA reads TGTGCCAGCAGCTTAGAGGTCAGCAACCCAAAACTGTTTTTT.

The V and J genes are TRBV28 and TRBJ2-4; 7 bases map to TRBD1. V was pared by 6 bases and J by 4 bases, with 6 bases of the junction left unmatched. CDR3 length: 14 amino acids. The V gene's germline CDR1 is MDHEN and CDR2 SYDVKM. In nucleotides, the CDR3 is TGTGCCAGCAGGGCCGGGACAGTTAAAAACATTCAGTACTTC. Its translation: CASRAGTVKNIQYF.

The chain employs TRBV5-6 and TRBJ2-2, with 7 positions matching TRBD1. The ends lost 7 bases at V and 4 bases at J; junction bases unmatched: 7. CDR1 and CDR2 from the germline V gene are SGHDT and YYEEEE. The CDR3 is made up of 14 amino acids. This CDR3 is CASQDRVATGELFF. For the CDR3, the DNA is TGTGCCAGCCAAGACAGGGTGGCCACCGGGGAGCTGTTTTTT.

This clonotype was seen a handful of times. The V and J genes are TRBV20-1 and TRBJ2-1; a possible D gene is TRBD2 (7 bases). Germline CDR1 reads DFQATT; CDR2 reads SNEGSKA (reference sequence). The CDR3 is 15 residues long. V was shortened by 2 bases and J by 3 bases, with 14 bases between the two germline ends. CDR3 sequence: CSARKGEGVYNEQFF. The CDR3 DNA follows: TGCAGTGCTAGAAAGGGGGAGGGAGTCTACAATGAGCAGTTCTTC.